Shown below are 9 T cell receptor beta chains from a single sample sequenced in a study of T cell responses to AZD1222 COVID-19 vaccine. The table came from immunoSEQ multiplex PCR; TCRdb's copy has only in-frame clones and leaves some out. The table shows under 200,000 clones, with 88% occurring only once. This specimen consisted of peripheral blood, obtained 28 days after the second AZD1222 dose. Receptor source: an adult who received the AZD1222 COVID-19 vaccine.

The chain joins TRBV5-1 to TRBJ2-1, with 12 bases that match TRBD2. J gave up 0 bases and V 4 bases, and 5 bases lay outside the gene matches. CDR1 and CDR2 from the germline V gene are SGHRS and YFSETQ. This CDR3 contains 17 residues. The DNA for the CDR3 is TGCGCCAGCAGCCCGACTAGCGGGGGCCTCTCCTACAATGAGCAGTTCTTC. Residues: CASSPTSGGLSYNEQFF.

The chain employs TRBV5-4 and TRBJ2-7; the D gene could be TRBD1 or TRBD2 (5 bases each). Looked up from germline, CDR1 is SGHNT and CDR2 is YYREEE (reference sequence). The ends were cut back, 4 bases at V and 2 bases at J, with 19 bases in the middle. CDR3 size: 16 residues. The CDR3 region is CASSRLHGTATYEQYF. The CDR3 coding sequence is TGTGCCAGCAGCCGCTTGCACGGGACGGCAACCTACGAGCAGTACTTC.

The CDR3 DNA follows: TGCGCCAGCAGCTTGGCCGGGCTAGCGGGAGAATCCGGGGCCAACGTCCTGACTTTC. Translating gives CASSLAGLAGESGANVLTF. The genes are TRBV5-1 and TRBJ2-6; 10 bases map to TRBD2. The CDR3 spans 19 residues. J gave up 4 bases and V 0 bases, and 10 bases lay outside the gene matches. Per germline, CDR1 SGHRS and CDR2 YFSETQ.

The chain uses TRBV27 and TRBJ1-2; TRBD1 aligns across 8 bases. After removal of 2 bases from V and 4 bases from J, the junction contained 6 bases not matched to a gene. From germline, CDR1 is MNHEY and CDR2 SMNVEV (reference sequence). The CDR3 covers 15 residues. In nucleotides, the CDR3 is TGTGCCAGCAGTTTAGCAGGACAGGGAACCTATGGCTACACCTTC. Its protein product is CASSLAGQGTYGYTF.

This clone appeared a single time. This chain links TRBV6-5 with TRBJ1-1; no reliable D call. Per the germline V gene, CDR1 is MNHEY and CDR2 is SVGAGI. The CDR3 is made up of 10 amino acids. V dropped 6 bases and J dropped 8 bases, with 7 bases sitting between them. The CDR3, as DNA: TGTGCCAGCAGCCGACAAGAAGCTTTCTTT. Translation: CASSRQEAFF.

The chain is built from TRBV6-5 and TRBJ2-1; 9 positions match TRBD2. The CDR3 has 16 amino acids. Germline CDR1 is MNHEY and CDR2 is SVGAGI. The V gene end was trimmed by 4 bases and the J gene end by 9 bases; junction bases not matched to a gene: 13. The CDR3 region is CASSSATSGWRGEQFF. CDR3 nucleotides: TGTGCCAGCAGTTCCGCCACTAGCGGGTGGAGAGGTGAGCAGTTCTTC.

This sequence joins TRBV28 and TRBJ2-1, with 8 positions matching TRBD1. V was pared by 2 bases and J by 10 bases, with 7 bases of the junction left unmatched. The CDR3 has 14 residues. CDR1 is MDHEN and CDR2 is SYDVKM in the germline V gene. The CDR3 nucleotides read TGTGCCAGCAGTTTAACCCAGGGGGCGGGGGAGCAGTTCTTC. Its translation is CASSLTQGAGEQFF.

V gene TRBV16 combines with J gene TRBJ1-4; D is uncertain. This CDR3 is 14 amino acids long. V shed 4 bases and J shed 7 bases, with 13 bases lying between them. From germline, CDR1 is KGHSY and CDR2 FQNENV. CDR3 sequence: CASSRSGSGEKLFF. The CDR3, as DNA: TGTGCCAGCAGCCGATCCGGTTCAGGTGAAAAACTGTTTTTT. The variable domain in full, completed from reference TRBV16 and TRBJ1-4, reads GEEVAQTPKHLVRGEGQKAKLYCAPIKGHSYVFWYQQVLKNEFKFLISFQNENVFDETGMPKERFSAKCLPNSPCSLEIQATKLEDSAVYFCASSRSGSGEKLFFGSGTQLSVL.

The chain is built from TRBV6-5 and TRBJ2-7; D unclear. The CDR3 is 14 amino acids. Germline lookup yields CDR1 MNHEY and CDR2 SVGAGI. Between the trimmed V and J ends, which lost 5 bases and 3 bases, there was a span of 14 bases. The DNA of the CDR3 is TGTGCCAGCAGTCCTCGTGGCCCCGGCTACGAGCAGTACTTC. This translates into CASSPRGPGYEQYF.